This T cell receptor (beta chain) was sequenced for a study of naive and memory T cell subsets. Regarding the study as a whole: Especially in CD8 cells, naive repertoires contained a few larger clonotypes, possibly CD45RA-re-expressing memory cells.

Two oligonucleotides, mixed equimolar, formed the beta constant-region primer covering TRBC1 and TRBC2. Ligated cDNA was amplified by four rounds of PCR with nested alpha and beta constant-region primers and SP2. Using its own MiXCR run on the UMI-ligation and nested PCR reads, TCRdb lists one record per CDR3 protein. Altogether 140,000 to 150,000 distinct CDR3 sequences are present, under 25% being singletons, with the ten largest covering 0.11%. The V and J ends lost 7 bases and 4 bases, in that order; junction bases with no gene match: 10. Germline lookup yields CDR1 MNHNS and CDR2 SASEGT. This CDR3 contains 15 residues. In regard to this clonotype: Its antigen is still unknown.

The specimen was naive CD4+ T cells from blood. The origin of this receptor is a human donor in good health. The chain couples TRBV6-1 to TRBJ2-7; 10 nucleotides agree with TRBD1. CDR3 bases: TGTGCCAGCAACACAAGACAGGGGGCGGGATACGAGCAGTACTTC. It yields the protein CASNTRQGAGYEQYF.